The 32 T cell receptor beta chains below were found in one sample sequenced in a study of T cells in Graves' hyperthyroidism and ophthalmopathy (dated by TCRdb to between 2018 and 2021). Library preparation employed multiplex PCR. Sequencing relied on an Illumina HiSeq 2000. The TCR beta CDR3 regions were amplified from the RNA transcripts. The first round of RT-PCR for the TCR CDR3 was performed with the HTBI primer set and the Qiagen OneStep RT-PCR kit. Starting from the raw public reads, TCRdb applied fastp trimming at Q25, assembled clones with MiXCR and retained in-frame beta chains. Merged by CDR3 protein, the rows form single entries marked with the most common genes and DNA. Recorded for this sample are over 250,000 distinct CDR3 sequences; 22% of them occurred a single time. The top ten constitute roughly 60% of the sample. The sequenced sample was blood. These receptors originate from a young man with Graves' ophthalmopathy.

This clonotype has just a few counts. This chain connects TRBV28 to TRBJ2-1; 8 bases line up with TRBD1. The junction had 3 bases not matched to a gene; V was cut back by 5 bases and J by 3 bases. CDR3 length equals 14 residues. CDR1 and CDR2 from the germline V gene are MDHEN and SYDVKM. CDR3 protein: CASSDRGDYNEQFF. The CDR3 DNA is TGTGCCAGCAGTGACAGGGGCGACTACAATGAGCAGTTCTTC.

This clonotype appeared a few times. This rearrangement joins TRBV20-1 to TRBJ1-5; 7 bases match TRBD1. The V gene's germline CDR1 is DFQATT and CDR2 SNEGSKA (reference sequence). The CDR3 has 15 amino acids. V trimming: 6 bases; J trimming: 2 bases; junction bases outside the gene matches: 10. CDR3 sequence: CSASTGAPGNQPQHF. In DNA, the CDR3 is TGCAGTGCCAGCACAGGGGCCCCGGGCAATCAGCCCCAGCATTTT.

This clonotype showed up just a few times. The chain carries TRBV10-3 and TRBJ2-5; 14 nucleotides align to TRBD2. V trimming: 4 bases; J trimming: 2 bases; junction bases outside the gene matches: 18. Germline values: CDR1 ENHRY, CDR2 SYGVKD. The CDR3 spans 21 residues. The CDR3 coding sequence is TGTGCCATCAGTGCGCAACCTCCGGGACTAGCGGGAGAGGGGTCGCAAGAGACCCAGTACTTC. This translates into CAISAQPPGLAGEGSQETQYF.

This clonotype was found a few times. This chain uses TRBV9 with TRBJ2-1, with D unresolved. Germline V CDR1 and CDR2: SGDLS, YYNGEE. The CDR3 loop spans 16 amino acids. V lost 0 bases, J lost 8 bases, and 18 bases lay in between. The DNA of the CDR3 is TGTGCCAGCAGCGTAGAGCCGGCCCTTTTAACCCATGAGCAGTTCTTC. Translating it yields CASSVEPALLTHEQFF.

The chain has TRBV6-1 and TRBJ1-5, with D hard to call. The germline V gene encodes CDR1 MNHNS and CDR2 SASEGT. The CDR3 runs to 14 residues. The V and J ends lost 1 base and 5 bases respectively, with 9 bases between them. CDR3 residues: CASSEGGAYQPQHF. CDR3 bases: TGTGCCAGCAGTGAAGGGGGAGCTTATCAGCCCCAGCATTTT.

This clonotype was observed many times. CDR3 sequence (DNA): TGCAGTGCTAGCCGGACAGCCCAAGAGACCCAGTACTTC. Its translation: CSASRTAQETQYF. The genes are TRBV20-1 and TRBJ2-5; D perhaps matches TRBD1 (6 bases). The CDR3 sequence is 13 residues long. V was trimmed by 3 bases and J by 1 base, leaving 9 bases between them. CDR1 is DFQATT and CDR2 is SNEGSKA in the germline V gene (reference sequence).

This chain connects TRBV27 to TRBJ2-7, with TRBD1 matching over 7 bases. Germline CDR1 is MNHEY and CDR2 is SMNVEV (reference sequence). The CDR3 is 14 residues long. V trimming: 5 bases; J trimming: 0 bases; junction bases outside the gene matches: 4. The CDR3 loop is CASSNAGGSYEQYF. The DNA of the CDR3 is TGTGCCAGCAGTAACGCAGGGGGCTCCTACGAGCAGTACTTC.

The chain couples TRBV10-1 to TRBJ2-5, with TRBD1 identical over 9 bases. CDR3 length: 15 amino acids. V trimming: 4 bases; J trimming: 4 bases; junction bases outside the gene matches: 7. The germline CDR1 and CDR2 sequences are WNHNN and SYGVQD (reference sequence). CDR3 in amino acids: CASSADGTGRETQYF. For the CDR3, the DNA is TGCGCCAGCAGTGCAGACGGGACAGGGAGAGAGACCCAGTACTTC.

This clonotype was seen at least ten times. The chain links TRBV30 to TRBJ2-7, with D perhaps matching TRBD1 (5 bases). This CDR3 has 13 residues. The V and J ends lost 2 bases and 5 bases respectively, with 13 bases between them. The germline V gene encodes CDR1 GTSNPN and CDR2 SVGIG (reference sequence). The CDR3 reads CAWSWQGKHEQYF. The CDR3, as DNA: TGTGCCTGGAGTTGGCAGGGAAAGCACGAGCAGTACTTC.

At least ten counts were recorded for this clonotype. V is TRBV28 and J is TRBJ2-7; a weak D match, TRBD1 (5 bases). This CDR3 comprises 13 residues. Germline CDR1 reads MDHEN; CDR2 reads SYDVKM. V lost 5 bases to trimming and J lost 1 base, with 9 bases between them. As DNA, the CDR3 is TGTGCCAGCAGTCCTGGACATTCCTACGAGCAGTACTTC. Translating it yields CASSPGHSYEQYF.

This clonotype occurred a few times. This chain joins TRBV19 and TRBJ2-2; 7 nucleotides agree with TRBD2. Looked up from germline, CDR1 is LNHDA and CDR2 is SQIVND (reference sequence). This CDR3 comprises 16 residues. V trimming: 6 bases; J trimming: 6 bases; junction bases outside the gene matches: 13. As DNA, the CDR3 is TGTGCCAGTAGGGCAAATTCGCGGGAGTTGTCCGGGGAGCTGTTTTTT. This gives the protein CASRANSRELSGELFF. The full variable domain, in which reference TRBV19 and TRBJ2-2 provide the parts outside the CDR3, is DGGITQSPKYLFRKEGQNVTLSCEQNLNHDAMYWYRQDPGQGLRLIYYSQIVNDFQKGDIAEGYSVSREKKESFPLTVTSAQKNPTAFYLCASRANSRELSGELFFGEGSRLTVL.

With respect to this clonotype: Relative to the germline gene, one junction end is altered; a read error may explain this. The chain employs TRBV6-5 and TRBJ1-2; TRBD1 might be the D (6 bases). The CDR3 length is 17 residues. Looked up from germline, CDR1 is MNHEY and CDR2 is SVGAGI. The CDR3 DNA is TGTGCCAGCAGTTACTCTGGGGGGGCTGGGCGTAACTATGGCTGCACCTTC. It codes for CASSYSGGAGRNYGCTF.

This clonotype was observed many times. This chain links TRBV5-1 with TRBJ2-3; 11 nucleotides agree with TRBD2. V lost 1 base, J lost 0 bases, and 7 bases stayed unmatched. The CDR3 runs 18 residues. The germline V gene encodes CDR1 SGHRS and CDR2 YFSETQ. CDR3 amino acids: CASSLLTSGRGSTDTQYF. The CDR3 DNA is TGCGCCAGCAGCTTGCTCACTAGCGGGAGAGGAAGCACAGATACGCAGTATTTT.

CDR3 nucleotides: TGTGCCAGCAGCTTAGGATCAGGGAACATGAACACTGAAGCTTTCTTT. It specifies CASSLGSGNMNTEAFF. This chain joins TRBV11-3 and TRBJ1-1; perhaps TRBD1 as D (5 bases). Per the germline V gene, CDR1 is SGHNT and CDR2 is YENEEA. The V end was cut by 1 base, the J end by 0 bases, with 12 bases between. The length of the CDR3 is 16 residues.

The table lists this clonotype with a few counts. This chain joins TRBV2 and TRBJ2-3; D call uncertain. This CDR3 has 12 residues. Germline CDR1 is SNHLY and CDR2 is FYNNEI. V lost 4 bases and J lost 14, with 16 bases in between. CDR3 protein: CASSVISPVLYF. CDR3 bases: TGTGCCAGCAGTGTGATTAGCCCTGTATTGTATTTT.

V is TRBV25-1 and J is TRBJ2-2; D is ambiguous. In germline, CDR1 is MGHDK, CDR2 SYGVNS. V was shortened by 4 bases and J by 0 bases, with 9 bases between the two germline ends. The CDR3 contains 15 residues. CDR3 loop: CASSVVGSNTGELFF. DNA of the CDR3: TGTGCCAGCAGTGTGGTGGGTTCGAACACCGGGGAGCTGTTTTTT.

The rearrangement joins TRBV2 to TRBJ1-2; maybe TRBD1 (5 bases). Trimming left V 6 bases short and J 4 bases short, with 21 bases between. There are 16 residues in the CDR3. Germline assignment: CDR1 SNHLY and CDR2 FYNNEI. This chain's CDR3 is CASRAGAGPLGYGYTF. CDR3 sequence (DNA): TGTGCCAGCAGGGCCGGGGCAGGTCCGCTGGGCTATGGCTACACCTTC.

The V and J genes are TRBV5-4 and TRBJ2-1; 11 nucleotides match TRBD2. This CDR3 is built from 16 residues. The germline V gene encodes CDR1 SGHNT and CDR2 YYREEE (reference sequence). After removal of 4 bases from V and 5 bases from J, the junction contained 8 bases not matched to a gene. The CDR3 reads CASSPKGLADDNEQFF. The CDR3 DNA reads as TGTGCCAGCAGCCCAAAGGGACTAGCGGACGACAATGAGCAGTTCTTC. The variable domain in full, with the rest retrieved from reference TRBV5-4 and TRBJ2-1, is ETGVTQSPTHLIKTRGQQVTLRCSSQSGHNTVSWYQQALGQGPQFIFQYYREEENGRGNFPPRFSGLQFPNYSSELNVNALELDDSALYLCASSPKGLADDNEQFFGPGTRLTVL.

This clonotype appeared many times. V and J are TRBV28 and TRBJ2-1; D possibly corresponds to TRBD1 (5 bases). V dropped 5 bases and J dropped 12 bases, with 14 bases sitting between them. Germline V CDR1 and CDR2: MDHEN, SYDVKM. This CDR3 has 12 residues. The CDR3 region has the DNA TGTGCCAGCAGTCGACAGCGAACTCGGCAGTTCTTC. Translated, it gives CASSRQRTRQFF.

V usage is TRBV3-1 and J usage is TRBJ1-2; 9 nucleotides match TRBD1. CDR1 is LGHDT and CDR2 is YNNKEL in the germline V gene (reference sequence). V gave up 4 bases and J gave up 6 bases; unmatched junction bases: 9. The CDR3 loop spans 15 amino acids. CDR3 nucleotide sequence: TGTGCCAGCAGCCTGGGGACAGGGACAGCTCATGGCTACACCTTC. As protein: CASSLGTGTAHGYTF.

This clonotype was found many times. V and J are TRBV2 and TRBJ2-7, with a tentative D call TRBD2 (6 bases). The ends were cut back, 4 bases at V and 0 bases at J, with 10 bases in the middle. Per the germline V gene, CDR1 is SNHLY and CDR2 is FYNNEI. The CDR3 extends over 14 amino acids. Here the CDR3 reads CASSGDSNSYEQYF. CDR3 in DNA: TGTGCCAGCAGTGGGGACTCAAACTCCTACGAGCAGTACTTC.

This clonotype was seen more than once but under ten times. The chain has TRBV20-1 and TRBJ1-1; no definite D call. The CDR3 extends over 12 amino acids. Germline loops: CDR1 DFQATT, CDR2 SNEGSKA (reference sequence). Deletions cut 5 bases from V and 1 base from J, with 8 bases between. This CDR3 is CSASQKNTEAFF. The CDR3 nucleotides are TGCAGTGCTTCACAGAAGAACACTGAAGCTTTCTTT.

This clonotype was counted many times. This rearrangement joins TRBV18 to TRBJ2-3; D gene uncertain. Germline V gene lookup returns CDR1 KGHSH and CDR2 LQKENI. Trimming shortened V by 3 bases and J by 2 bases, and 3 bases separated the two germline ends. This CDR3 has 12 amino acids. CDR3 residues: CASSPFTDTQYF. CDR3 in DNA: TGTGCCAGCTCACCCTTCACAGATACGCAGTATTTT.

This clonotype was seen more than once but under ten times. The chain has TRBV7-9 and TRBJ1-2, with D possibly TRBD1 on 5 matching bases. There are 15 residues in the CDR3. V gave up 4 bases and J gave up 3 bases, with 15 bases separating them. Looked up from germline, CDR1 is SEHNR and CDR2 is FQNEAQ (reference sequence). In DNA form, the CDR3 reads TGTGCCAGCAGCTGGGGTACACAAGGGGACTATGGCTACACCTTC. It is translated as CASSWGTQGDYGYTF.

The J gene is TRBJ2-1, the V gene TRBV28; weak D call: TRBD2 (6 bases). Trimming removed 3 bases at V and 2 bases at J, with 14 bases between. The CDR3 sequence is 16 residues long. CDR1 MDHEN and CDR2 SYDVKM come from the germline V gene. In DNA form, the CDR3 reads TGTGCCAGCAGTTTCAATACGCGGGGCGCCTACAATGAGCAGTTCTTC. Its translation is CASSFNTRGAYNEQFF.

At least ten counts were recorded for this clonotype. The gene calls are TRBV7-8 and TRBJ2-7, with no clear D. The V end was cut by 6 bases, the J end by 5 bases, with 20 bases between. Germline V gene data show CDR1 as SGHVS and CDR2 as FQNEAQ. The CDR3 sequence is 15 residues long. The CDR3: CASRQAIGPTHEQYF. The CDR3 nucleotides are TGTGCCAGCAGACAAGCCATAGGACCCACCCACGAGCAGTACTTC.

This clonotype was seen a few times. This sequence joins TRBV5-1 and TRBJ2-6; D gene unclear. The CDR3 is 15 residues long. The V end was cut by 0 bases, the J end by 2 bases, with 6 bases between. Per the germline V gene, CDR1 is SGHRS and CDR2 is YFSETQ. The CDR3 DNA reads as TGCGCCAGCAGCTTGGAGGGCCCTGGGGCCAACGTCCTGACTTTC. It yields the protein CASSLEGPGANVLTF.

This clonotype is a singleton in its sample. V and J are TRBV9 and TRBJ2-1; tentative D call: TRBD2 (5 bases). The CDR3 totals 15 residues. Trimming took off 7 bases at V and 5 bases at J, with 19 bases between the two ends. The V gene's germline CDR1 is SGDLS and CDR2 YYNGEE. The CDR3 DNA sequence: TGTGCCAGCGGACCCTACAGAGGTAGCGACAATGAGCAGTTCTTC. Translation: CASGPYRGSDNEQFF.

This clonotype has a count of ten or more. The rearrangement links TRBV20-1 to TRBJ1-1; D gene uncertain. Trimming pared 1 base from V and 2 bases from J, leaving 2 bases between. From germline, CDR1 is DFQATT and CDR2 SNEGSKA (reference sequence). The CDR3 is 11 amino acids. In nucleotides, the CDR3 is TGCAGTGCTAGAGGAAACACTGAAGCTTTCTTT. Amino acid sequence: CSARGNTEAFF.

The chain recombines TRBV4-1 with TRBJ2-3; D uncertain. CDR3 length equals 13 residues. The V end was cut by 4 bases, the J end by 6 bases, with 11 bases between. CDR1 is MGHRA and CDR2 is YSYEKL in the germline V gene. CDR3 DNA: TGCGCCAGCAGCCGAGACAAACTTGATACGCAGTATTTT. Translation: CASSRDKLDTQYF.

In this sample, this clonotype turned up many times. The chain combines TRBV11-2 with TRBJ1-1; D perhaps matches TRBD1 (6 bases). Germline lookup yields CDR1 SGHAT and CDR2 FQNNGV. The length of the CDR3 is 18 residues. Trimming left V 2 bases short and J 1 base short, with 20 bases between. Written as DNA, the CDR3 is TGTGCCAGCAGCTTAAACAGTCAGGGGCGGATCGGGAACACTGAAGCTTTCTTT. Translation gives CASSLNSQGRIGNTEAFF.

The chain combines TRBV5-6 with TRBJ2-6; D is ambiguous. CDR1 is SGHDT, CDR2 YYEEEE, per germline. V gave up 2 bases and J gave up 18 bases, with 3 bases separating them. The CDR3 is made up of 8 amino acids. The CDR3 spells CASSFPTF. The CDR3 DNA reads as TGTGCCAGCAGCTTTCCGACTTTC.